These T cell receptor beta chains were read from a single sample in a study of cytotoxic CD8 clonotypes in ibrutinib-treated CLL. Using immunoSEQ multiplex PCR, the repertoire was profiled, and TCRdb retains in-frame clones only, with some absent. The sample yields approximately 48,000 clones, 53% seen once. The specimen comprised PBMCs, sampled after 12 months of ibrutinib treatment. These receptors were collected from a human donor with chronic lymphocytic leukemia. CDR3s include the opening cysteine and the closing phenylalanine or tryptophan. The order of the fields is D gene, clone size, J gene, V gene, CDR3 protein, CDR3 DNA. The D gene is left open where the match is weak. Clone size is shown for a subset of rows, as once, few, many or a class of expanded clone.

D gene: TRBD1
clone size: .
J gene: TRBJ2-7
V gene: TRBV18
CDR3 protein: CASSQGTVKRAYEQYF
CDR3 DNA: TGTGCCAGCTCACAAGGGACAGTCAAAAGGGCCTACGAGCAGTACTTC

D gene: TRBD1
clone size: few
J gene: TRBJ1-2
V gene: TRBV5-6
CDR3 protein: CASRSLAGGEYGYTF
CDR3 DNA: TGTGCCAGCAGATCCCTTGCAGGGGGAGAATATGGCTACACCTTC

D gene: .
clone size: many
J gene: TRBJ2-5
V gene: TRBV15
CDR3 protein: CATSRDKGAETQYF
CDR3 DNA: TGTGCCACCAGCAGAGATAAAGGGGCCGAGACCCAGTACTTC

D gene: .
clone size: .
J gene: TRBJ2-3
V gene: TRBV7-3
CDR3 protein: CASSLGSPGDTQYF
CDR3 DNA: TGTGCCAGCAGCCTCGGGAGTCCCGGGGATACGCAGTATTTT

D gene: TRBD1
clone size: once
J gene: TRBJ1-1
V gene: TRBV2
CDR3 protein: CASLQGQVTEAFF
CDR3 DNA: TGTGCCAGCTTACAGGGGCAGGTCACTGAAGCTTTCTTT

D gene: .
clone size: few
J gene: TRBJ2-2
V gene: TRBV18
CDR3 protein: CASSGVSGSNTGELFF
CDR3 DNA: TGTGCCAGCTCTGGAGTGAGCGGCTCGAACACCGGGGAGCTGTTTTTT

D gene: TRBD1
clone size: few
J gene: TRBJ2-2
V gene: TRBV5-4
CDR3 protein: CASSGTGPRGPGELFF
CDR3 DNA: TGTGCCAGCAGCGGGACAGGGCCTCGAGGGCCCGGGGAGCTGTTTTTT

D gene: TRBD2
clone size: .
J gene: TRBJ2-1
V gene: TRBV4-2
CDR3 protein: CASSLLRGAGNEQFF
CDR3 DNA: TGTGCCAGCAGCCTTCTGCGGGGGGCTGGAAATGAGCAGTTCTTC

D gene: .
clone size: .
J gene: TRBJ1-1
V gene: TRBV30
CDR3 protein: CAWKFGNTEAFF
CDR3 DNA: TGTGCCTGGAAGTTCGGGAACACTGAAGCTTTCTTT

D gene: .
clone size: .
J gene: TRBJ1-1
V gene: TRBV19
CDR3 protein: CASSTQRNTEAFF
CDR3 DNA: TGTGCCAGTAGTACCCAGAGGAACACTGAAGCTTTCTTT

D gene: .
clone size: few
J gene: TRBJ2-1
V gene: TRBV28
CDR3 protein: CASLELAKFF
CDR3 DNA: TGTGCCAGCCTGGAACTAGCAAAGTTCTTC

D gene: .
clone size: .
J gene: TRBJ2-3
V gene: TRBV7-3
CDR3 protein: CASSLTGVADTQYF
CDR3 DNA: TGTGCCAGCAGCTTGACAGGAGTTGCAGATACGCAGTATTTT

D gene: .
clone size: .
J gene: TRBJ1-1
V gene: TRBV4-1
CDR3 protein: CASSQERRGGWTEAFF
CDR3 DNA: TGCGCCAGCAGCCAAGAACGGCGGGGGGGCTGGACTGAAGCTTTCTTT